The T cell receptor beta chain described here comes from a study of shared clonotypes between healthy human individuals. Study as a whole: Per-donor plates numbered three CD4 naive, three CD4 memory, two CD8 naive and one CD8 memory.

The split of CD4+ cells yielded CD45RA+ naive and CD45RA-negative memory subsets. Notes on the study in general: The rarefaction results pointed to incomplete sorted-subset sequencing despite large depth.

Concerning this clone itself: Its specificity is unknown.

The method was immunoSEQ multiplex PCR; TCRdb's version includes in-frame clones alone and lacks a portion of them. The sample lists millions of clones; approximately 95% were seen once. The V and J ends lost 3 bases and 5 bases respectively, with 17 bases between them. The germline gives CDR1 SGDLS, CDR2 YYNGEE. This CDR3 is 16 amino acids long. The sequencing input was naive CD4+ T cells from PBMCs. The subset here: CD45RA+ positively selected. This sequence was found in a man between 18 and 29 years old in good health. Some clones in this sample may be carry-over from other donors' samples. The V call is TRBV9, the J call TRBJ2-2, with unresolved D. Written as DNA, the CDR3 is TGTGCCAGCAGCGCGATGGGCCTGTCGGGTACCGGGGAGCTGTTTTTT. It is translated as CASSAMGLSGTGELFF.